A single sample is the source of the 14 T cell receptor beta chains below, sequenced in a study of blood T cell repertoires in COVID-19. TCRdb's table, derived via immunoSEQ multiplex PCR, lists solely in-frame clones and lacks some. Of 200,000 to 250,000 clones listed, over 75% were seen once; the top ten hold roughly 4.1%. The sequenced sample was peripheral blood. These receptor sequences come from a man in his fifties with acute or convalescent COVID-19.

This chain links TRBV5-1 with TRBJ2-2; possibly TRBD1 for D (6 bases). V lost 4 bases and J 0 bases, leaving 13 bases between the germline ends. The CDR3 extends over 16 amino acids. The germline V gene has CDR1 SGHRS and CDR2 YFSETQ. The CDR3 DNA follows: TGCGCCAGCAGCCCGGACAGTAGCGCGAACACCGGGGAGCTGTTTTTT. This encodes CASSPDSSANTGELFF.

This sequence joins TRBV5-6 and TRBJ1-2; 10 bases are shared with TRBD1. The CDR3 contains 15 residues. V lost 3 bases and J lost 1; bases outside the gene matches: 3. Per the germline V gene, CDR1 is SGHDT and CDR2 is YYEEEE. The chain's CDR3 is CASSYWTGGNYGYTF. CDR3 nucleotide sequence: TGTGCCAGCAGCTACTGGACAGGGGGTAACTATGGCTACACCTTC.

The table lists this clone with a count of one. The chain recombines TRBV3-1 (or the pseudogene TRBV3-2) with TRBJ1-4; perhaps TRBD1 as D (5 bases). Germline lookup yields CDR1 LGHDT and CDR2 YNNKEL (reference sequence). V gave up 4 bases and J gave up 0 bases, with 15 bases separating them. The length of the CDR3 is 17 residues. DNA of the CDR3: TGTGCCAGCAGCCTCCGGGCGGGGGGTGCAACTAATGAAAAACTGTTTTTT. Its protein product is CASSLRAGGATNEKLFF.

The rearrangement uses TRBV28 and TRBJ1-6; 8 nucleotides line up with TRBD1. The CDR3 is 19 amino acids. Germline values: CDR1 MDHEN, CDR2 SYDVKM. Trimming at V came to 6 bases and at J to 0 bases, leaving 13 bases not matched to a gene. CDR3 residues: CASSLLGNRGSSYNSPLHF. The DNA for the CDR3 is TGTGCCAGCAGCCTTTTGGGGAACAGGGGGAGCTCCTATAATTCACCCCTCCACTTT.

The chain has TRBV5-1 and TRBJ2-5; D call uncertain. Germline V CDR1 and CDR2: SGHRS, YFSETQ. With 0 bases removed from V and 5 bases from J, the gap between germline ends came to 11 bases. This CDR3 spans 14 amino acids. The CDR3 is CASSLAPVRETQYF. CDR3 bases: TGCGCCAGCAGCTTGGCCCCCGTGCGGGAGACCCAGTACTTC.

This clone was seen a few times. The chain links TRBV5-1 to TRBJ1-3; no firm D call. The germline CDR1 and CDR2 sequences are SGHRS and YFSETQ. This CDR3 has 15 residues. V was shortened by 0 bases and J by 0 bases, with 7 bases between the two germline ends. CDR3 DNA sequence: TGCGCCAGCAGCTTGGTGTCGTTCTCTGGAAACACCATATATTTT. Protein sequence: CASSLVSFSGNTIYF.

V usage is TRBV19 and J usage is TRBJ1-6; 8 positions agree with TRBD1. Germline CDR1 reads LNHDA; CDR2 reads SQIVND (reference sequence). CDR3 length: 16 amino acids. V dropped 7 bases and J dropped 6; count of bases not matched to a gene: 11. The CDR3 protein is CASKGSGQGFNSPLHF. The CDR3 DNA reads TGTGCCAGTAAAGGGAGTGGACAGGGATTTAATTCACCCCTCCACTTT.

V and J are TRBV19 and TRBJ1-2; D not certain. The CDR3 covers 16 residues. The germline V gene has CDR1 LNHDA and CDR2 SQIVND (reference sequence). V was trimmed by 5 bases and J by 2 bases, leaving 18 bases between them. CDR3 in amino acids: CASSADTPAYNYGYTF. CDR3 nucleotide sequence: TGTGCCAGTAGTGCCGACACCCCGGCCTACAACTATGGCTACACCTTC.

This clone appeared a few times. The chain recombines TRBV7-6 with TRBJ1-5, with D perhaps TRBD1 (5 bases). This CDR3 contains 15 residues. The V end lost 1 base, the J end lost 2 bases, and 9 bases lay between the germline ends. The germline V gene encodes CDR1 SGHVS and CDR2 FNYEAQ. The DNA for the CDR3 is TGTGCCAGCAGCTTAGGAGCGGGGGGCAATCAGCCCCAGCATTTT. It yields the protein CASSLGAGGNQPQHF.

The chain recombines TRBV15 with TRBJ2-4; D perhaps matches TRBD2 (6 bases). Germline lookup yields CDR1 LNHNV and CDR2 YYDKDF (reference sequence). Between the trimmed V and J ends, which lost 0 bases and 8 bases, there was a span of 14 bases. The CDR3 is 15 amino acids. The CDR3 protein is CATSRDQARRDIQYF. CDR3 bases: TGTGCCACCAGCAGAGATCAGGCCCGGAGGGACATTCAGTACTTC.

This sequence joins TRBV24-1 and TRBJ1-2, with TRBD1 as a possible D gene (6 bases). CDR1 is KGHDR, CDR2 SFDVKD, per germline. V was pared by 7 bases and J by 0 bases, with 11 bases between. This CDR3 is built from 14 residues. Written as DNA, the CDR3 is TGTGCCACCAGGACAGGAGATTCTAACTATGGCTACACCTTC. It yields the protein CATRTGDSNYGYTF.

A note on this clone: Other nucleotide sequences in the sample specify the same CDR3. This chain uses TRBV7-2 with TRBJ2-1; D is unresolved. V lost 3 bases, J lost 2 bases, and 11 bases lay in between. The germline gives CDR1 SGHTA, CDR2 FQGNSA. This CDR3 comprises 15 residues. CDR3 nucleotides: TGTGCCAGCAGCTTGAACAGTAACACCTACAATGAGCAGTTCTTC. Translating it yields CASSLNSNTYNEQFF.

The chain carries TRBV4-2 and TRBJ2-1; 15 bases align to TRBD2. Germline CDR1 is LGHNA and CDR2 is YNFKEQ. The CDR3 totals 15 residues. V trimming: 4 bases; J trimming: 5 bases; junction bases outside the gene matches: 0. The CDR3 DNA follows: TGTGCCAGCAGCCGGACTAGCGGGGGGGACAATGAGCAGTTCTTC. It codes for CASSRTSGGDNEQFF.

This clone has only a few counts. The rearrangement uses TRBV3-1 (or the pseudogene TRBV3-2) and TRBJ1-5; unclear D gene. V shed 4 bases and J shed 6 bases, with 10 bases lying between them. This CDR3 contains 13 residues. Germline V lookup: CDR1 LGHDT, CDR2 YNNKEL (reference sequence). The CDR3 sequence: CASSLAVGQPQHF. The DNA of the CDR3 is TGTGCCAGCAGCCTTGCGGTCGGTCAGCCCCAGCATTTT.